The 19 T cell receptor beta chains presented below share a single source sample, sequenced in a study of tumor and adjacent non-tumor tissue in lung cancer. A modified ARM-PCR protocol with three rounds of nested PCR amplified TCRbeta. MiXCR, run by TCRdb on the multiplex PCR reads, gives a single entry per CDR3 protein. The sample lists some 51,000 distinct CDR3 sequences, 64% occurring once. This sample's RNA came from whole unsorted tissue. More than 3 cm separated this lung sample from the edge of the tumor. Source material: distant non-tumor lung tissue. The receptors were gathered from a woman aged 70-85 years with non-small cell lung cancer.

Points on this clonotype: This may be a read error, as it is one base from a much larger clone. The genes are TRBV30 and TRBJ1-6; D is perhaps TRBD1 (5 bases). The CDR3 has 12 amino acids. Germline V gene sequence: CDR1 GTSNPN, CDR2 SVGIG (reference sequence). The CDR3 DNA follows: TGTGCTACGGGGCGGAACAATTCACCCATCCACTTT. The encoded protein is CATGRNNSPIHF.

The chain is built from TRBV5-1 and TRBJ1-6; 9 bases are a match to TRBD1. The CDR3 consists of 15 residues. The V and J ends lost 3 bases and 7 bases, in that order; junction bases with no gene match: 5. Germline CDR1 SGHRS, CDR2 YFSETQ. CDR3 in amino acids: CASSSSGTGNSPLHF. The CDR3 DNA sequence: TGCGCCAGCAGCTCGTCCGGGACAGGGAATTCACCCCTCCACTTT. Full variable domain (rest looked up from reference TRBV5-1 and TRBJ1-6): KAGVTQTPRYLIKTRGQQVTLSCSPISGHRSVSWYQQTPGQGLQFLFEYFSETQRNKGNFPGRFSGRQFSNSRSEMNVSTLELGDSALYLCASSSSGTGNSPLHFGNGTRLTVT.

Of note for this clonotype: A much larger clonotype is one base distant, so this may be a read error. The chain is built from TRBV24-1 and TRBJ2-4; a possible D gene is TRBD2 (5 bases). From germline, CDR1 is KGHDR and CDR2 SFDVKD. Trimming stripped 7 bases from V and 12 bases from J, with 21 bases between. The CDR3 covers 14 residues. CDR3 coding DNA: TGTGCCACCAGCCACGGACGGGGTTCCAAGGATCAGTACTTC. This encodes CATSHGRGSKDQYF.

This clonotype has a handful of counts. The germline gene is not matched at one end of the junction; a read error may be the cause. The CDR3 sequence is CASTLSGTLSCEQYF. The CDR3 coding sequence is TGTGCCAGCACCCTTAGCGGGACGCTCTCCTGCGAGCAGTACTTC. V and J are TRBV7-9 and TRBJ2-7; 8 nucleotides line up with TRBD2. Germline-derived CDR1 and CDR2 are SEHNR and FQNEAQ (reference sequence). The CDR3 is 15 amino acids. Looking up the rest from reference TRBV7-9 and TRBJ2-7 gives the full variable domain: DTGVSQNPRHKITKRGQNVTFRCDPISEHNRLYWYRQTLGQGPEFLTYFQNEAQLEKSRLLSDRFSAERPKGSFSTLEIQRTEQGDSAMYLCASTLSGTLSCEQYFGPGTRLTVT.

At least ten counts were recorded for this clonotype. The genes are TRBV20-1 and TRBJ2-1; D not certain. Trimming took off 5 bases at V and 0 bases at J, with 17 bases between the two ends. In germline, CDR1 is DFQATT, CDR2 SNEGSKA (reference sequence). The CDR3 spans 16 residues. The CDR3 nucleotides read TGCAGTGCTTATGGCGCACTCGGTAGCTCCTACAATGAGCAGTTCTTC. This sequence encodes CSAYGALGSSYNEQFF.

About this clonotype: Relative to the germline gene, one junction end is altered; a read error may explain this. The genes are TRBV4-2 and TRBJ2-2; perhaps TRBD2 as D (5 bases). CDR1 and CDR2 from the germline V gene are LGHNA and YNFKEQ. This CDR3 contains 16 residues. The CDR3 DNA reads as TGTGCCAGCAACCAAGATTGGGCCACGAACACCGGGAAGCTATTTTTT. Translation gives CASNQDWATNTGKLFF.

This clonotype appeared once. This chain uses TRBV11-3 with TRBJ2-3; possibly TRBD2 for D (6 bases). V lost 5 bases and J 0 bases, leaving 18 bases between the germline ends. From germline, CDR1 is SGHNT and CDR2 YENEEA. This CDR3 has 17 residues. CDR3 in DNA: TGTGCCAGCAGCGAATACACCAGGGAGGATAGCACAGATACGCAGTATTTT. It encodes CASSEYTREDSTDTQYF.

This clonotype turned up a few times. The V call is TRBV20-1, the J call TRBJ2-5; D might be TRBD1 (6 bases). V was cut by 6 bases and J by 2 bases, with 13 bases left in between. Germline V gene lookup returns CDR1 DFQATT and CDR2 SNEGSKA (reference sequence). This CDR3 has 13 residues. CDR3 nucleotide sequence: TGCAGTGCCGACTGGGACAATCAAGAGACCCAGTACTTC. Protein product: CSADWDNQETQYF.

As to this clonotype: Germline is not matched at one junction end, which may reflect a read error. J is TRBJ1-5 and V is TRBV6-1; tentatively, D is TRBD1 (5 bases). The CDR3 contains 14 residues. Germline V gene data show CDR1 as MNHNS and CDR2 as SASEGT. The CDR3 nucleotides are TGTGCCAGCAGCGAAGCAAGGGGAAACCCTCCCCAGCATTTT. Translated: CASSEARGNPPQHF.

To note about this clonotype: One end of the junction fails to match germline, which may point to a read error. The DNA of the CDR3 is TGCGCCGGTCTAACAGGGGGCCTCACCACCGGGGAGCTGTCCTTC. Encoded protein: CAGLTGGLTTGELSF. The chain is built from TRBV10-2 and TRBJ2-2; 9 bases fit TRBD1. This CDR3 has 15 amino acids. Germline lookup yields CDR1 WSHSY and CDR2 SAAADI.

On this clonotype itself: A read error may account for a junction end that differs from germline. The chain's CDR3 is CASSSLAEGLIYGYTF. The CDR3, as DNA: TGTGCCAGTAGCTCGCTTGCGGAGGGACTGATCTATGGCTACACCTTC. V is TRBV5-4 and J is TRBJ1-2; D might be TRBD1 (5 bases). This CDR3 has 16 residues. Per germline, CDR1 SGHNT and CDR2 YYREEE (reference sequence).

On this clonotype: Just one base apart from a much larger clone, this may be a read error. This sequence joins TRBV12-3 or TRBV12-4 and TRBJ2-2, with 7 bases lining up with TRBD1. The CDR3 runs 15 residues. V trimming: 4 bases; J trimming: 4 bases; junction bases outside the gene matches: 6. CDR3: CASSSRTGGTGELFF. CDR3 DNA: TGTGCCAGCAGTTCCAGGACAGGCGGCACCGGGGAGCTGTTTTTT.

The CDR3 coding sequence is TGTGCCAGCAGCTCCCAAAGGACAACTGTCGAAGCTAACTATGGCTACACCTTC. It translates to CASSSQRTTVEANYGYTF. The V call is TRBV7-9, the J call TRBJ1-2; D may be TRBD1 (5 bases). The CDR3 contains 18 residues. V was pared by 4 bases and J by 0 bases, with 21 bases between. Germline loops: CDR1 SEHNR, CDR2 FQNEAQ (reference sequence).

This clonotype occurred a few times. One junction end does not reproduce the germline sequence, and a read error may be involved. V gene TRBV5-4 combines with J gene TRBJ1-1, with D possibly matching TRBD1 (5 bases). The CDR3 spans 13 residues. CDR1 SGHNT and CDR2 YYREEE come from the germline V gene (reference sequence). CDR3 sequence reads: CASSLDGALEASF. For the CDR3, the DNA is TGTGCCAGCAGCTTGGATGGGGCACTCGAAGCTTCCTTT.

A word on this clonotype: Just one base apart from a much larger clone, this may be a read error. The rearrangement links TRBV20-1 to TRBJ2-5, with 9 bases that match TRBD2. This CDR3 region has 14 residues. Germline V gives CDR1 DFQATT, CDR2 SNEGSKA (reference sequence). V lost 3 bases, J lost 10 bases, and 12 bases stayed unmatched. This CDR3 reads CSARPGQAGGHQYF. In DNA form, the CDR3 reads TGCAGTGCTAGGCCGGGTCAAGCGGGAGGCCACCAGTACTTC.

The table lists this clonotype with a few counts. The chain uses TRBV19 and TRBJ2-7; D possibly corresponds to TRBD2 (5 bases). Between the trimmed V and J ends, which lost 4 bases and 0 bases, there was a span of 13 bases. This CDR3 is 15 amino acids long. Germline V gene data show CDR1 as LNHDA and CDR2 as SQIVND (reference sequence). CDR3 amino acids: CASSSLEGFSYEQYF. CDR3 nucleotides: TGTGCCAGTAGTAGCCTCGAGGGCTTCTCCTACGAGCAGTACTTC.

For this clonotype: Given the absence of the conserved phenylalanine or tryptophan at the CDR3 end, a read error is likely. The chain links TRBV11-2 to TRBJ2-3, with 7 nucleotides matching TRBD2. The CDR3 is 15 amino acids. Germline V lookup: CDR1 SGHAT, CDR2 FQNNGV. The CDR3 DNA follows: TGTGCCAGTAGCTTCACTAGCGATACTACAGATACGCAGTATCTT. This encodes CASSFTSDTTDTQYL.

To note about this clonotype: A much larger clone differs from this one at a single base, so this may be a read error. The rearrangement joins TRBV28 to TRBJ2-7; possible D gene TRBD2, 5 bases. Trimming took off 6 bases at V and 7 bases at J, with 22 bases between the two ends. Germline V lookup: CDR1 MDHEN, CDR2 SYDVKM. The CDR3 spans 15 residues. The CDR3 coding sequence is TGTGCCAGCAGCAGCATGGGGATAGCGACGGGGGAGCAGTACTTC. Translating gives CASSSMGIATGEQYF.

Comment on this clonotype: The junction and the germline gene differ at one end; a read error may be behind it. The rearrangement uses TRBV6-1 and TRBJ2-5; possible D gene TRBD1, 6 bases. The CDR3 is made up of 15 amino acids. In germline, CDR1 is MNHNS, CDR2 SASEGT. The CDR3 spells CAIIKRTVNEETQYF. CDR3 DNA sequence: TGTGCCATAATCAAAAGGACAGTCAATGAAGAAACCCAGTACTTC.